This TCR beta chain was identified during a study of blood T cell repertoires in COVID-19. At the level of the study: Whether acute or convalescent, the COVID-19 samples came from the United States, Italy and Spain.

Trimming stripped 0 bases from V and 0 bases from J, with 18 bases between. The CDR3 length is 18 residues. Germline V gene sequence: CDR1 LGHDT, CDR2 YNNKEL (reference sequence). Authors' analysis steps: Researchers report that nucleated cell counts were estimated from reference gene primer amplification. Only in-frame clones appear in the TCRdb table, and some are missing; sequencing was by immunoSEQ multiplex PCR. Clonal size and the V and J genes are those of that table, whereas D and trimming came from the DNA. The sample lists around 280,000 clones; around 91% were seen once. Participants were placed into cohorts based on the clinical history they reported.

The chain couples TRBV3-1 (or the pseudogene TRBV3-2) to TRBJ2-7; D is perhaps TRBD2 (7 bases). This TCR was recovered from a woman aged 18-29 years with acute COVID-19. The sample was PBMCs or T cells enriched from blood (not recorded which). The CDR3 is CASSQDRGGPFVSYEQYF. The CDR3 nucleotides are TGTGCCAGCAGCCAAGATAGGGGGGGACCTTTCGTCTCCTACGAGCAGTACTTC.